Given below is one T cell receptor beta chain in context. The data derive from a study of blood T cell repertoires in COVID-19. Study information: Symptom resolution, clearance, or two negative PCRs marked the recovered donors of Cohort 3. Acute and convalescent COVID-19 samples came from the United States, Italy and Spain.

Study processing details: Reference gene primer amplification in the assay estimated nucleated cell counts. Profiling relied on immunoSEQ multiplex PCR, and the TCRdb table lists in-frame clones only, not all of them. V and J calls plus clone size are reproduced from that table; the DNA served to infer D and trimming. The sample holds some 180,000 clones, roughly 78% seen once. The study assigned cohorts using participant-reported clinical history. There are 15 residues in the CDR3. The V gene's germline CDR1 is KGHSH and CDR2 LQKENI. With V trimmed by 4 bases and J by 3 bases, 8 bases remained unmatched.

The J gene is TRBJ1-1, the V gene TRBV18, with 7 bases that match TRBD1. The sequencing input was PBMCs or T cells enriched from blood (not recorded which). This TCR came from a woman in her 70s in a cohort exposed to, infected with or recovered from COVID-19 (not recorded which). CDR3 sequence reads: CASSRAGTEYTEAFF. Here the CDR3 DNA reads TGTGCCAGCTCACGTGCCGGGACAGAATACACTGAAGCTTTCTTT.